The 18 T cell receptor beta chains listed next were all sequenced from one sample in a study of blood T cells in healthy people across ages. Through a sample-barcoded 5' primer and a J-beta primer mix, a second PCR was run for about 6 to 11 cycles. TCRdb itself ran the 5' RACE reads through MiXCR, one entry per CDR3 protein. The sample yields about 570,000 distinct CDR3 sequences, roughly a quarter seen once. Sequences were obtained from blood. The receptors were gathered from a woman between 70 and 85 years old in good health.

The V call is TRBV6-5, the J call TRBJ2-1, with D possibly TRBD2 on 5 matching bases. Trimming removed 4 bases at V and 8 bases at J, with 18 bases between. CDR1 is MNHEY and CDR2 is SVGAGI in the germline V gene. The CDR3 runs to 15 residues. The CDR3 reads CASSWRGVGSDEQFF. CDR3 sequence (DNA): TGTGCCAGCAGTTGGCGTGGGGTGGGGAGCGATGAGCAGTTCTTC.

This rearrangement joins TRBV7-9 to TRBJ1-2; D call uncertain. Germline V gene lookup returns CDR1 SEHNR and CDR2 FQNEAQ (reference sequence). CDR3 length: 18 amino acids. V was cut by 6 bases and J by 5 bases, with 28 bases left in between. The CDR3 spells CASSPRGHGLIGLYGYTF. In DNA, the CDR3 is TGTGCCAGCAGTCCCAGAGGCCACGGTCTGATAGGGTTGTATGGCTACACCTTC.

This clonotype was detected only a few times. This chain uses TRBV7-6 with TRBJ1-2; 7 bases are a match to TRBD1. The trim removed 1 base at V and 4 bases at J, leaving 3 bases unmatched. The CDR3 has 14 residues. The germline V gene encodes CDR1 SGHVS and CDR2 FNYEAQ. The CDR3, as DNA: TGTGCCAGCAGCTTAGACCAGGGGGGCTATGGCTACACCTTC. This codes for CASSLDQGGYGYTF. Filled out from reference TRBV7-6 and TRBJ1-2, the complete variable domain reads GAGVSQSPRYKVTKRGQDVALRCDPISGHVSLYWYRQALGQGPEFLTYFNYEAQQDKSGLPNDRFSAERPEGSISTLTIQRTEQRDSAMYRCASSLDQGGYGYTFGSGTRLTVV.

This chain connects TRBV7-8 to TRBJ1-4; D is possibly TRBD1 (5 bases). The ends were cut back, 4 bases at V and 10 bases at J, with 10 bases in the middle. The CDR3 sequence is 12 residues long. Per germline, CDR1 SGHVS and CDR2 FQNEAQ. This CDR3 reads CASSSGGGKLFF. The CDR3 DNA sequence: TGTGCCAGCAGCTCGGGGGGGGGAAAACTGTTTTTT.

The chain uses TRBV3-1 and TRBJ1-2; D not resolved. The germline V gene encodes CDR1 LGHDT and CDR2 YNNKEL (reference sequence). Trimming took 2 bases from V and 4 from J, leaving 17 bases between them. This CDR3 comprises 16 residues. The CDR3 is CASSQFNLGKPYGYTF. The CDR3 DNA is TGTGCCAGCAGCCAATTCAATTTGGGGAAACCCTATGGCTACACCTTC.

There are a few counts of this clonotype. This chain joins TRBV2 and TRBJ1-3; no firm D call. The ends were cut back, 8 bases at V and 0 bases at J, with 8 bases in the middle. Germline V gene data show CDR1 as SNHLY and CDR2 as FYNNEI. The CDR3 extends over 13 amino acids. The DNA for the CDR3 is TGTGCCAGCGCCGGCGACTCTGGAAACACCATATATTTT. Protein product: CASAGDSGNTIYF.

This clonotype was observed a handful of times. At one of its ends the junction is not consistent with the germline gene, which may arise from a read error. This sequence joins TRBV20-1 and TRBJ2-2; possibly TRBD2 for D (6 bases). Germline loops: CDR1 DFQATT, CDR2 SNEGSKA (reference sequence). The CDR3 extends over 13 amino acids. The CDR3 bases are TGCAGTGCCCGGGGGACGAACACCGGGGAGCCGTTTTTT. Protein product: CSARGTNTGEPFF.

This clonotype has only a few counts. CDR3 sequence: CASSLALGGAVGTFTDTQYF. The CDR3 bases are TGCGCCAGCAGCTTGGCCCTGGGTGGGGCAGTTGGCACCTTCACAGATACGCAGTATTTT. The V gene is TRBV5-1, the J gene TRBJ2-3; maybe TRBD1 (5 bases). Deletions cut 0 bases from V and 2 bases from J, with 25 bases between. The CDR3 length is 20 residues. From germline, CDR1 is SGHRS and CDR2 YFSETQ.

The V gene is TRBV7-4, the J gene TRBJ1-2; no firm D call. This CDR3 has 15 amino acids. V lost 1 base and J lost 3, with 12 bases in between. CDR1 and CDR2 (germline): SGHVT, SQSDAQ. CDR3 region: CASSLGAKGYYGYTF. CDR3 nucleotides: TGTGCCAGCAGCTTAGGCGCAAAGGGATACTATGGCTACACCTTC.

This clonotype was observed at least ten times. J is TRBJ2-4 and V is TRBV4-3; TRBD2 might be the D (5 bases). This CDR3 comprises 15 residues. CDR1 LGHNA and CDR2 YSLEER come from the germline V gene. Trimming took 0 bases from V and 7 from J, leaving 13 bases between them. The CDR3 nucleotides are TGCGCCAGCAGCCAAGATCACGGGGATAGGAACATTCAGTACTTC. It encodes CASSQDHGDRNIQYF.

The rearrangement links TRBV3-1 to TRBJ1-1, with TRBD1 identical over 7 bases. The V and J ends lost 1 base and 5 bases, in that order; junction bases with no gene match: 7. The V gene's germline CDR1 is LGHDT and CDR2 YNNKEL (reference sequence). The CDR3 runs 15 residues. In nucleotides, the CDR3 is TGTGCCAGCAGCCAAGGTTCAGGGGGGAGAACTGAAGCTTTCTTT. Its protein product is CASSQGSGGRTEAFF. Full variable domain (rest looked up from reference TRBV3-1 and TRBJ1-1): DTAVSQTPKYLVTQMGNDKSIKCEQNLGHDTMYWYKQDSKKFLKIMFSYNNKELIINETVPNRFSPKSPDKAHLNLHINSLELGDSAVYFCASSQGSGGRTEAFFGQGTRLTVV.

The V and J genes are TRBV15 and TRBJ2-5, with 7 bases that match TRBD1. The end of the DNA aligns better with TRBJ2-7, so the J call may be wrong. The CDR3 extends over 14 amino acids. Germline V CDR1 and CDR2: LNHNV, YYDKDF (reference sequence). The DNA for the CDR3 is TGTGCCACCAGACAGGACAGGTTCGCCTACGAGCAGTACTTC. It is translated as CATRQDRFAYEQYF.

This clonotype has a handful of counts. This chain connects TRBV7-3 to TRBJ1-6; 10 bases are a match to TRBD1. This CDR3 region has 14 residues. The trim removed 2 bases at V and 14 bases at J, leaving 6 bases unmatched. Germline CDR1 is SGHTA and CDR2 is FQGTGA. CDR3 sequence (DNA): TGTGCCAGCAGCTTATCTGGACAGGGGGAAACCCTCCACTTT. Translating gives CASSLSGQGETLHF. The complete variable domain, with remaining parts taken from reference TRBV7-3 and TRBJ1-6, reads GAGVSQTPSNKVTEKGKYVELRCDPISGHTALYWYRQSLGQGPEFLIYFQGTGAADDSGLPNDRFFAVRPEGSVSTLKIQRTERGDSAVYLCASSLSGQGETLHFGNGTRLTVT.

This clonotype was recorded once. The chain couples TRBV6-2 or TRBV6-3 to TRBJ2-3; D may be TRBD2 (5 bases). Germline V gene sequence: CDR1 MNHEY, CDR2 SVGEGT. The V end was cut by 6 bases, the J end by 8 bases, with 18 bases between. The CDR3 spans 14 residues. The CDR3 region has the DNA TGTGCCAGCAGCCGACGGACCTCCGGAGGTACGCAGTATTTT. Its translation: CASSRRTSGGTQYF.

J is TRBJ2-5 and V is TRBV20-1, with 10 bases identical to TRBD2. CDR3 size: 16 residues. Per germline, CDR1 DFQATT and CDR2 SNEGSKA (reference sequence). Germline trimming cut 3 bases from V and 1 base from J; bases unmatched to any gene: 8. The CDR3 nucleotides are TGCAGTGCTAGGGCCCTTAGCGGGAGGTCCCAAGAGACCCAGTACTTC. As protein: CSARALSGRSQETQYF.

This clonotype has only one observation. The V call is TRBV15, the J call TRBJ2-1, with TRBD1 as a possible D gene (5 bases). Gene TRBJ2-5 matches the end of the DNA better, so the J call may be wrong. Germline V gene lookup returns CDR1 LNHNV and CDR2 YYDKDF (reference sequence). The CDR3 consists of 14 residues. The chain's CDR3 is CATSRDLARAAQYF. The CDR3 nucleotides are TGTGCCACCAGCAGAGATTTAGCCAGGGCGGCCCAGTACTTC.

The chain recombines TRBV10-3 with TRBJ1-1; 8 nucleotides match TRBD1. The length of the CDR3 is 16 residues. J lost 5 bases, V lost 2 bases, and 10 bases had no gene match. Germline values: CDR1 ENHRY, CDR2 SYGVKD. The CDR3 protein is CAISELTGAGGTEAFF. The CDR3 coding sequence is TGTGCCATCAGTGAGCTGACAGGGGCTGGGGGGACTGAAGCTTTCTTT.

The V and J genes are TRBV6-1 and TRBJ2-7; 8 bases agree with TRBD1. The germline V gene encodes CDR1 MNHNS and CDR2 SASEGT. The CDR3 contains 14 residues. Trimming cost V 6 bases and J 6 bases; bases outside gene matches: 10. The CDR3 is CASRDGQGDSEQYF. Written as DNA, the CDR3 is TGTGCCAGCAGGGATGGACAGGGAGACTCCGAGCAGTACTTC.